The clone carrying this T cell receptor beta chain was recorded at least ten times. What it recognizes is unknown. The data were taken from a study of T cells in Graves' hyperthyroidism and ophthalmopathy. Authors of the study amplified TCR beta CDR3 regions from RNA transcripts. RT-PCR in the first round (using the HTBI primer set) targeted the TCR CDR3. Each CDR3 protein gets one entry after TCRdb re-called the multiplex PCR reads with MiXCR. The sample lists more than 500,000 distinct CDR3 sequences, roughly 16% seen once, with 25% to 30% in the top ten. Trimming removed 2 bases at V and 0 bases at J, with 16 bases between. Germline loops: CDR1 DFQATT, CDR2 SNEGSKA (reference sequence). The CDR3 is 16 residues long. Investigators excluded patients with uncontrolled infection, other autoimmune disease, pregnancy or lactation. PBMCs were sourced from more than 7.5 ml fresh peripheral blood. Overall study results and limits: Progression to ophthalmopathy was predicted a median of approximately 6.4 months early.

The receptor's source is a woman in her twenties or thirties with Graves' ophthalmopathy. Sequenced material: blood. The rearrangement links TRBV20-1 to TRBJ1-2, with D perhaps matching TRBD1 (5 bases). CDR3 DNA sequence: TGCAGTGCTAGATGGGCAGGGTCGATTACTAACTATGGCTACACCTTC. This codes for CSARWAGSITNYGYTF.